The rows below give T cell receptor beta chains drawn from one sample of a study of TIL therapy for anti-PD-1-resistant metastatic lung cancer. Clones were read by immunoSEQ multiplex PCR, and TCRdb kept only the in-frame ones, dropping some. This table has 95,000 or so clones, roughly two thirds appearing once. The source material was tumor tissue, sampled at baseline. The receptor set was obtained from a person between 30 and 79 years old with non-small cell lung cancer. The CDR3 runs from the conserved cysteine through the conserved F or W. D genes are given only for firm matches. Expanded clones are given a class, and other clones once, few, many or no size at all.

clone_size	v_call	d_call	j_call	cdr3_nt	cdr3_aa
-	TRBV30	-	TRBJ1-2	TGTGCCTGGAGTCAATACAGGACTAACTATGGCTACACCTTC	CAWSQYRTNYGYTF
-	TRBV7-8	-	TRBJ1-1	TGTGCCAGCAGCTTAATGACAGGCATGAACACTGAAGCTTTCTTT	CASSLMTGMNTEAFF
-	TRBV25-1	TRBD1	TRBJ2-7	TGTGCCAGCAGTGATTTTCAGGGGGCGGGGGAGCAGTACTTC	CASSDFQGAGEQYF
-	TRBV4-1	TRBD1	TRBJ1-1	TGCGCCAGCAGCCAACCCAGGGACAGCTCGGGGACTGAAGCTTTCTTT	CASSQPRDSSGTEAFF
once	TRBV5-1	-	TRBJ2-7	TGCGCCAGCAGCGGCGAACTCCTCTCCTACGAGCAGTACTTC	CASSGELLSYEQYF
few	TRBV11-2	-	TRBJ2-7	TGTGCCAGCAGCACCCTCCCGTCTTACTACGAGCAGTACTTC	CASSTLPSYYEQYF
-	TRBV5-5	TRBD1	TRBJ1-5	TGTGCCAGCCAAGGGACAGTCAATCAGCCCCAGCATTTT	CASQGTVNQPQHF
-	TRBV4-1	-	TRBJ1-2	TGCGCCAGCAGCCAAGGACAGTTGGAGGGAGGCTACACCTTC	CASSQGQLEGGYTF
-	TRBV5-1	TRBD1	TRBJ2-1	TGCGCCAGCAGCACCAACAGGGGTTACAATGAGCAGTTCTTC	CASSTNRGYNEQFF
once	TRBV5-4	TRBD1	TRBJ1-4	TGTGCCAGCAGCCCCTCGGGACAGGGGTTTGAAAAACTGTTTTTT	CASSPSGQGFEKLFF
-	TRBV5-1	TRBD1	TRBJ1-1	TGCGCCAGCAGCAGGGACAGGAACACTGAAGCTTTCTTT	CASSRDRNTEAFF
-	TRBV18	-	TRBJ1-6	TGTGCCAGCTCACCAGCAGCCAGCCTAAATAATTCACCCCTCCACTTT	CASSPAASLNNSPLHF
-	TRBV6-6	TRBD1	TRBJ1-2	TGTGCCAGCAATTCAAGACAGGGCACTAACTATGGCTACACCTTC	CASNSRQGTNYGYTF
many	TRBV4-1	-	TRBJ1-2	TGCGCCAGCAGCCAAGAGTACAGGGACTATGGCTACACCTTC	CASSQEYRDYGYTF
-	TRBV3-1/TRBV3-2	-	TRBJ1-1	TGTGCCAGCAGCCAAAGGCGGACTAGGGCTTTCTTT	CASSQRRTRAFF
-	TRBV19	TRBD1	TRBJ1-2	TGTGCCAGTAGTACCCTAGACAGGGGGCGAAACTATGGCTACACCTTC	CASSTLDRGRNYGYTF
many	TRBV7-9	-	TRBJ1-2	TGTGCCAGCAGCTTAGAGTCCAACTATGGCTACACCTTC	CASSLESNYGYTF
few	TRBV7-2	-	TRBJ1-2	TGTGCCAGCAGCGTAGGGGACTTTTCAGGGAGGGGCTACACCTTC	CASSVGDFSGRGYTF
-	TRBV9	-	TRBJ2-1	TGTGCCAGCAGCGTAAAGGGCGGGTTGTACAATGAGCAGTTCTTC	CASSVKGGLYNEQFF
-	TRBV7-2	-	TRBJ2-1	TGTGCCAGCAGCCCTGGGGGGTACAATGAGCAGTTCTTC	CASSPGGYNEQFF
few	TRBV7-9	TRBD1	TRBJ2-7	TGTGCCAGCAGCCCCAGACAGGGGCCCACCTACGAGCAGTACTTC	CASSPRQGPTYEQYF
-	TRBV18	-	TRBJ2-2	TGTGCCAGCTCACCGCCGGGGGGCAGGACCGGGGAGCTGTTTTTT	CASSPPGGRTGELFF
-	TRBV10-3	-	TRBJ2-4	TGTGCCATCGGGGGCGCGAACATTCAGTACTTC	CAIGGANIQYF
-	TRBV11-3	-	TRBJ2-1	TGTGCCAGCAGCTTAGATTTTAGCGGAAGCTCCTACAATGAGCAGTTCTTC	CASSLDFSGSSYNEQFF
-	TRBV5-6	-	TRBJ1-2	TGTGCCAGCAGCCGAATCAACTATGGCTACACCTTC	CASSRINYGYTF
-	TRBV6-5	TRBD1	TRBJ2-7	TGTGCCAGCAGTTCCGGGACAGGGGGTTTAGGGGAGCAGTACTTC	CASSSGTGGLGEQYF
-	TRBV9	TRBD1	TRBJ2-3	TGTGCCAGCAGCGCCTACCAGGGACAGGGCACAGATACGCAGTATTTT	CASSAYQGQGTDTQYF
-	TRBV27	-	TRBJ2-3	TGTGCCCGCCGCGGGGCCGGGGGGCGGGGGTATAGCACAGATACGCAGTATTTT	CARRGAGGRGYSTDTQYF
-	TRBV10-2	-	TRBJ2-5	TGCGCCAGCATAGGGGGCGGGGGCAGCGAGACCCAGTACTTC	CASIGGGGSETQYF
-	TRBV18	TRBD1	TRBJ1-6	TGTGCCAGCTCACCAGTACAGGGGAATTCACCCCTCCACTTT	CASSPVQGNSPLHF
few	TRBV4-3	-	TRBJ1-1	TGCGCCAGCAGCCAAGAAAGGGGGGATCTGAACACTGAAGCTTTCTTT	CASSQERGDLNTEAFF
-	TRBV7-2	TRBD1	TRBJ1-5	TGTGCCAGCAGCTTAGACAGGGGAGATCGGCCCCAGCATTTT	CASSLDRGDRPQHF
few	TRBV5-6	TRBD1	TRBJ1-1	TGTGCCAGCAGCGAGGGGACAGGAGGAGAAGCTTTCTTT	CASSEGTGGEAFF
few	TRBV19	-	TRBJ1-1	TGTGCCAGTAGTGTAGCCCGATTGAACACTGAAGCTTTCTTT	CASSVARLNTEAFF
-	TRBV6-5	-	TRBJ2-1	TGTGCCAGCAGTTCAAGATACAATGAGCAGTTCTTC	CASSSRYNEQFF
few	TRBV7-9	-	TRBJ2-2	TGTGCCAGCAGCTTAGGAAGGACGAACACCGGGGAGCTGTTTTTT	CASSLGRTNTGELFF
-	TRBV4-3	-	TRBJ2-2	TGCGCCAGCAGCCAAGTTCCGGGAACGAACACCGGGGAGCTGTTTTTT	CASSQVPGTNTGELFF
once	TRBV5-1	TRBD1	TRBJ2-7	TGCGCCAGTACCCAACAGGGGGTTGGTGCCACGTACGAGCAGTACTTC	CASTQQGVGATYEQYF
few	TRBV7-9	-	TRBJ1-5	TGTGCCAGCAGCTTCCAGGGGAATCAGCCCCAGCATTTT	CASSFQGNQPQHF
-	TRBV11-2	-	TRBJ2-1	TGTGCCAGCAGCCTTTCGACTGGGGCCTACAATGAGCAGTTCTTC	CASSLSTGAYNEQFF
-	TRBV6-2/TRBV6-3	-	TRBJ2-5	TGTGCCAGCAGTTACTCGAGCAGGCACGAGACCCAGTACTTC	CASSYSSRHETQYF
few	TRBV3-1/TRBV3-2	-	TRBJ2-3	TGTGCCAGCAGCCCCGAGGCACCAACACGTAGGCGGGCAGATACGCAGTATTTT	CASSPEAPTRRRADTQYF
few	TRBV5-1	-	TRBJ2-7	TGCGCCAGCAGCTTGGCCATGACAGCCTACGAGCAGTACTTC	CASSLAMTAYEQYF
-	TRBV12-1	-	TRBJ2-1	TGTGCCAGCAGCTTTGTGGGACAGTACAATGAGCAGTTCTTC	CASSFVGQYNEQFF
few	TRBV4-2	TRBD1	TRBJ1-1	TGTGCCAGCAGCCACCCGCCAGGGGGGTCGGACACTGAAGCTTTCTTT	CASSHPPGGSDTEAFF
-	TRBV30	TRBD1	TRBJ1-5	TGTGCCTGGAGTTTTGCAGGGGGCCAACAGCCCCAGCATTTT	CAWSFAGGQQPQHF
-	TRBV2	-	TRBJ1-6	TGTGCCAGCAGTGAAAACAGGGTCAATTCACCCCTCCACTTT	CASSENRVNSPLHF
few	TRBV19	TRBD1	TRBJ2-7	TGTGCCAGTAGTATAAGGACGGGACAGGTCACCTACGAGCAGTACTTC	CASSIRTGQVTYEQYF
-	TRBV2	-	TRBJ2-1	TGTGCCAGCGGCAGGGATGACAATGAGCAGTTCTTC	CASGRDDNEQFF
-	TRBV7-2	TRBD1	TRBJ1-2	TGTGCCAGCAGTCAGGGGGCGGGACAGGGCTATGGCTACACCTTC	CASSQGAGQGYGYTF
-	TRBV4-1	-	TRBJ2-1	TGCGCCAGCAGCCAAGGGACCTCCATGGGCAATGAGCAGTTCTTC	CASSQGTSMGNEQFF